This T cell receptor (beta chain) was profiled in a study of shared clonotypes between healthy human individuals. Study-level background: Each donor's CD4 naive and CD4 memory cells filled three plates apiece, CD8 naive two, and CD8 memory one.

The authors divided CD4+ cells into CD45RA+ naive and CD45RA-negative memory subsets. About this clone: The antigen remains undetermined. This sample also contains other DNA sequences that code for the same CDR3.

V shed 1 base, J shed 4 bases, and the junction held 6 bases outside the gene matches. Germline values: CDR1 SQVTM, CDR2 ANQGSEA. This CDR3 spans 14 amino acids. Assay used: immunoSEQ multiplex PCR; TCRdb lists only in-frame clones, some missing. This table has about 1.1 million clones, roughly 77% appearing once. Study conclusions and caveats: Non-shared clonotypes showed lower generation probabilities than clonotypes common to all four donors.

Source material: memory CD4+ T cells from PBMCs. The subset denotes: CD45RA-negative fraction. The sequence derives from a man aged 18 to 29 in good health. Some clones in this sample may be carry-over from other donors' samples. J is TRBJ1-2 and V is TRBV29-1; 7 bases agree with TRBD1. CDR3 amino acids: CSVEGRGQSYGYTF. CDR3 bases: TGCAGCGTTGAAGGGCGGGGACAGAGCTATGGCTACACCTTC.